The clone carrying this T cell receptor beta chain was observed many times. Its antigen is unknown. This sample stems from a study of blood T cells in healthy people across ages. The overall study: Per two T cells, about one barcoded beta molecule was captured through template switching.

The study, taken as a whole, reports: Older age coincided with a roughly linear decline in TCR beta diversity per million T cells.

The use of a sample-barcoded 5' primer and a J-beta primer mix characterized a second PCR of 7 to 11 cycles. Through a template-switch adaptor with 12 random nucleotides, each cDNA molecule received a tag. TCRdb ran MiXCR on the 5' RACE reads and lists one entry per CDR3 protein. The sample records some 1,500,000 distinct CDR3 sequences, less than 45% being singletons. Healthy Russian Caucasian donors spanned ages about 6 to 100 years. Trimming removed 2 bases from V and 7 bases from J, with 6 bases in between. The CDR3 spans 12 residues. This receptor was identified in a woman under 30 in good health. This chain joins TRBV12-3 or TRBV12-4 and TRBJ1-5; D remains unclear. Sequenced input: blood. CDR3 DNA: TGTGCCAGCAGTTTATCGGGGCAGCCCCAGCATTTT. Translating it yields CASSLSGQPQHF.